This T cell receptor beta chain was found in a study of blood T cells in healthy people across ages. Primers used in a second PCR of roughly 7 to 12 cycles were a sample-barcoded 5' primer and a J-beta primer mix. All samples gave at least 2.5 million CDR3-containing paired-end reads. Each CDR3 protein is one row after TCRdb ran MiXCR on the 5' RACE reads. The table has 1.8 million or so distinct CDR3 sequences, about two fifths seen once; the top ten hold roughly 23%. Each individual donor underwent a draw of ten milliliters of peripheral blood. The receptor was derived from a human donor in good health. The sample comprised blood.

Written as DNA, the CDR3 is TGCAGCGCCCGGTCCGGGGGGAACTATGGCTACACCTTC. It is translated as CSARSGGNYGYTF. The chain carries TRBV20-1 and TRBJ1-2; maybe TRBD1 (5 bases). Germline CDR1 is DFQATT and CDR2 is SNEGSKA (reference sequence). There are 13 residues in the CDR3.